Included here is one T cell receptor beta chain sequence, with context. Its specificity is unknown. The study reverse transcribed the entire isolated RNA, so it sequenced expressed TCRB transcripts. The protocol was immunoSEQ multiplex PCR, while the TCRdb copy is restricted to in-frame clones and leaves out a portion. The sample contains over 200,000 clones, roughly 11% of which appear only once. The source of the sample is a study of beta chain features in type 1 diabetes. Study-level findings and limits: Shortening of TCRB CDR3s, moderate but significant, appeared in all four CD4+ subsets of Type 1 diabetes patients.

The clonotype comes from a man aged 25 to 40 with type 1 diabetes. Input material: naive CD4+ T cells from blood.

In nucleotides, the CDR3 is TGTGCCAGCAGCCCAGGACTAGCGGGGGGGCCTTATGGGGAGACCCAGTACTTC. The encoded protein is CASSPGLAGGPYGETQYF. The chain employs TRBV9 and TRBJ2-5, with 15 bases matching TRBD2. CDR1 and CDR2 from the germline V gene are SGDLS and YYNGEE. This CDR3 spans 18 amino acids. The V gene end was trimmed by 4 bases and the J gene end by 5 bases; junction bases not matched to a gene: 12.